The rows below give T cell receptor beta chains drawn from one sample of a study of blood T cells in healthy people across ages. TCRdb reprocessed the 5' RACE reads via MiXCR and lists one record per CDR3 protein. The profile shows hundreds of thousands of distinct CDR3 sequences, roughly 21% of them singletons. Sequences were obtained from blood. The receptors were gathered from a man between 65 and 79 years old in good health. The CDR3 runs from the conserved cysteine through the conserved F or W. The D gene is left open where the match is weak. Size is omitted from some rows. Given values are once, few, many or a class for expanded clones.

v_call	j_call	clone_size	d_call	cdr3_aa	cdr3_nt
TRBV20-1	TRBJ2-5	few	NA	CSAGARGETQYF	TGCAGTGCCGGGGCTCGCGGTGAGACCCAGTACTTC
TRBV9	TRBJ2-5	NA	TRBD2	CASSPGTSEQETQYF	TGTGCCAGCAGCCCCGGGACTAGCGAACAAGAGACCCAGTACTTC
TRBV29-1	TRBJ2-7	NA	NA	CSALSYEQYF	TGCAGCGCACTTTCCTACGAGCAGTACTTC
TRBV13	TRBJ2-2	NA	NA	CASRSTSPLTGELFF	TGTGCCAGCAGATCAACTAGCCCCCTCACCGGGGAGCTGTTTTTT
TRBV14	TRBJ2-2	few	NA	CASSQISTGELFF	TGTGCCAGCAGCCAAATCTCCACCGGGGAGCTGTTTTTT
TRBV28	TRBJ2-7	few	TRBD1	CASSLFGELRTGGYEQYF	TGTGCCAGCAGTTTATTTGGCGAGCTCAGGACAGGGGGATACGAGCAGTACTTC
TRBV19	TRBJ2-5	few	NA	CATSYGSETQYF	TGTGCCACCTCTTACGGGAGCGAGACCCAGTACTTC
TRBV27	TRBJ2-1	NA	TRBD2	CASSSGLAANNEQFF	TGTGCCAGCAGTTCGGGACTAGCGGCTAACAATGAGCAGTTCTTC
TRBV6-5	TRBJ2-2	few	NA	CASSKENTGELFF	TGTGCCAGCAGCAAGGAAAACACCGGGGAGCTGTTTTTT
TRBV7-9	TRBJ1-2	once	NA	CASSLVSGDSYGYTF	TGTGCCAGCAGCTTAGTATCAGGGGACTCCTATGGCTACACCTTC
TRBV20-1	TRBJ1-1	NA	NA	CSADLRPGAAEAFF	TGCAGTGCCGACCTCAGGCCGGGGGCGGCTGAAGCTTTCTTT
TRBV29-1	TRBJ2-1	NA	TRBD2	CSVEGTSGRVDSYNEQFF	TGCAGCGTTGAAGGGACTAGCGGGAGGGTGGACTCCTACAATGAGCAGTTCTTC
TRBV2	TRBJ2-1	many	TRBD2	CASSDGGLAGTNEQFF	TGTGCCAGCAGTGATGGGGGACTAGCGGGAACTAATGAGCAGTTCTTC
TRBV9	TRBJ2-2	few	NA	CASSVAPGHNTGELFF	TGTGCCAGCAGCGTAGCTCCGGGACACAACACCGGGGAGCTGTTTTTT
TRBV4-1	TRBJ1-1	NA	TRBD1	CASSQTTGTVNTEAFF	TGCGCCAGCAGCCAAACCACCGGGACAGTGAACACTGAAGCTTTCTTT
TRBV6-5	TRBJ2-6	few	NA	CASSYEGPGANVLTF	TGTGCCAGCAGTTACGAAGGGCCTGGGGCCAACGTCCTGACTTTC